Each of the 30 T cell receptor beta chains below was sequenced from the same sample in a study of CD8 T cells in Susac syndrome. Random hexamers were used to reverse transcribe roughly 0.45 to 1 ug of RNA. TCRdb passed the immunoSEQ multiplex PCR reads through MiXCR, listing each CDR3 protein once. Among 400,000 to 550,000 distinct CDR3 sequences, around 85% were seen once, and the ten largest hold approximately 0.11%. The sequencing sample was made of CD8+ T cells from PBMCs. These receptors were obtained from a human donor with multiple sclerosis.

The sample holds a few counts of this clonotype. V usage is TRBV11-3 and J usage is TRBJ2-7; 8 positions match TRBD1. Germline assignment: CDR1 SGHNT and CDR2 YENEEA. Germline trimming cut 4 bases from V and 0 bases from J; bases unmatched to any gene: 5. The CDR3 is made up of 15 amino acids. The CDR3 sequence is CASSSGQGPSYEQYF. The CDR3 nucleotides are TGTGCCAGCAGCTCCGGACAGGGACCCTCCTACGAGCAGTACTTC.

The chain uses TRBV7-9 and TRBJ1-3; D remains unclear. Germline assignment: CDR1 SEHNR and CDR2 FQNEAQ (reference sequence). V was pared by 5 bases and J by 1 base, with 18 bases between. CDR3 length: 17 amino acids. CDR3: CASSPTGWVRSGNTIYF. The DNA of the CDR3 is TGTGCCAGCAGCCCAACGGGCTGGGTTAGGTCTGGAAACACCATATATTTT. The full variable domain, with the rest looked up from reference TRBV7-9 and TRBJ1-3, is DTGVSQNPRHKITKRGQNVTFRCDPISEHNRLYWYRQTLGQGPEFLTYFQNEAQLEKSRLLSDRFSAERPKGSFSTLEIQRTEQGDSAMYLCASSPTGWVRSGNTIYFGEGSWLTVV.

The chain couples TRBV20-1 to TRBJ2-2, with TRBD2 matching over 7 bases. V shed 3 bases and J 1 base; nucleotides not matched to a gene: 5. Per germline, CDR1 DFQATT and CDR2 SNEGSKA (reference sequence). The CDR3 loop spans 15 amino acids. DNA of the CDR3: TGCAGTGCTAGTTTGGTAGCGGGGAACACCGGGGAGCTGTTTTTT. Its protein is CSASLVAGNTGELFF.

This chain connects TRBV6-5 to TRBJ2-3, with 10 positions matching TRBD2. The CDR3 consists of 17 residues. The ends lost 4 bases at V and 3 bases at J; junction bases unmatched: 10. Germline CDR1 MNHEY, CDR2 SVGAGI. The CDR3 protein is CASSSTQLAGFTDTQYF. CDR3 sequence (DNA): TGTGCCAGCAGTTCCACGCAACTAGCGGGGTTTACAGATACGCAGTATTTT.

This sequence joins TRBV12-3 or TRBV12-4 and TRBJ2-3; 7 nucleotides match TRBD1. V lost 5 bases, J lost 5 bases, and 4 bases stayed unmatched. This CDR3 has 13 residues. The CDR3: CASSGYRGDTQYF. The CDR3 DNA sequence: TGTGCCAGCAGTGGATACAGGGGAGATACGCAGTATTTT.

J is TRBJ2-1 and V is TRBV30; TRBD2 aligns across 8 bases. Germline V gene lookup returns CDR1 GTSNPN and CDR2 SVGIG (reference sequence). The length of the CDR3 is 15 residues. V lost 0 bases and J lost 6; bases outside the gene matches: 7. CDR3 protein: CAWSVSGGGFNEQFF. In DNA form, the CDR3 reads TGTGCCTGGAGTGTAAGCGGGGGAGGGTTCAATGAGCAGTTCTTC. Based on the CDR3 plus reference TRBV30 and TRBJ2-1, the full variable domain is SQTIHQWPATLVQPVGSPLSLECTVEGTSNPNLYWYRQAAGRGLQLLFYSVGIGQISSEVPQNLSASRPQDRQFILSSKKLLLSDSGFYLCAWSVSGGGFNEQFFGPGTRLTVL.

For the CDR3, the DNA is TGTGCCAGCAGTTCGACAGGATCTACCGCGGAGACCCAGTACTTC. Residues: CASSSTGSTAETQYF. The chain recombines TRBV28 with TRBJ2-5; possibly TRBD1 for D (6 bases). The ends were cut back, 4 bases at V and 5 bases at J, with 17 bases in the middle. This CDR3 is 15 amino acids long. The germline V gene has CDR1 MDHEN and CDR2 SYDVKM.

V and J are TRBV14 and TRBJ2-7; possibly TRBD1 or TRBD2 for D (7 bases each). Per the germline V gene, CDR1 is SGHDN and CDR2 is FVKESK. The CDR3 loop spans 14 amino acids. V lost 0 bases and J 3 bases, leaving 9 bases between the germline ends. The CDR3 spells CASSQDRGGYEQYF. The CDR3 region has the DNA TGTGCCAGCAGCCAAGACAGGGGGGGCTACGAGCAGTACTTC.

J is TRBJ2-1 and V is TRBV10-3; 7 nucleotides align to TRBD1. The ends lost 4 bases at V and 6 bases at J; junction bases unmatched: 15. The length of the CDR3 is 17 residues. Germline CDR1 and CDR2: ENHRY and SYGVKD. The CDR3 is CAISAMLPGQTLNEQFF. CDR3 DNA sequence: TGTGCCATCAGTGCCATGTTACCGGGACAGACCCTCAATGAGCAGTTCTTC.

The chain is built from TRBV28 and TRBJ2-1; unclear D gene. This CDR3 comprises 14 residues. The V gene's germline CDR1 is MDHEN and CDR2 SYDVKM. Deletions cut 2 bases from V and 4 bases from J, with 9 bases between. CDR3 in DNA: TGTGCCAGCAGTTTAGAGATCCCATACAATGAGCAGTTCTTC. Translated, it gives CASSLEIPYNEQFF. Looking up the rest from reference TRBV28 and TRBJ2-1 gives the full variable domain: DVKVTQSSRYLVKRTGEKVFLECVQDMDHENMFWYRQDPGLGLRLIYFSYDVKMKEKGDIPEGYSVSREKKERFSLILESASTNQTSMYLCASSLEIPYNEQFFGPGTRLTVL.

This chain links TRBV9 with TRBJ2-1; the D gene is possibly TRBD2 (6 bases). This CDR3 has 18 amino acids. The germline gives CDR1 SGDLS, CDR2 YYNGEE. Between the trimmed V and J ends, which lost 4 bases and 6 bases, there was a span of 26 bases. The CDR3 nucleotides read TGTGCCAGCAGCCCCAAGGGCGGAGGGCCTATGGTTGGCAATGAGCAGTTCTTC. Translated, it gives CASSPKGGGPMVGNEQFF.

This chain uses TRBV7-9 with TRBJ1-5; no definite D call. V lost 8 bases and J lost 9, with 14 bases in between. The CDR3 has 12 amino acids. Germline loops: CDR1 SEHNR, CDR2 FQNEAQ (reference sequence). The CDR3 coding sequence is TGTGCCAGCTTCTTAGGAGACTGGCCCCAGCATTTT. Protein: CASFLGDWPQHF.

This clonotype was detected only a few times. V usage is TRBV2 and J usage is TRBJ1-2, with D uncertain. The CDR3 length is 14 residues. Between the trimmed V and J ends, which lost 1 base and 2 bases, there was a span of 8 bases. Germline assignment: CDR1 SNHLY and CDR2 FYNNEI. CDR3 coding DNA: TGTGCCAGCAGTGAAGGTTTGGGGAACTATGGCTACACCTTC. Its protein is CASSEGLGNYGYTF.

The genes are TRBV20-1 and TRBJ2-5; D may correspond to TRBD1 or TRBD2 (5 bases each). The V end was cut by 0 bases, the J end by 2 bases, with 13 bases between. Germline V CDR1 and CDR2: DFQATT, SNEGSKA (reference sequence). This CDR3 is 15 amino acids long. In DNA form, the CDR3 reads TGCAGTGCTAGAGATCTCGGGACGGAACAAGAGACCCAGTACTTC. Protein product: CSARDLGTEQETQYF.

The chain uses TRBV6-6 and TRBJ2-7, with D possibly matching TRBD2 (6 bases). The germline V gene has CDR1 MNHNY and CDR2 SVGAGI (reference sequence). V dropped 5 bases and J dropped 2 bases, with 10 bases sitting between them. The CDR3 extends over 13 amino acids. DNA for the CDR3: TGTGCCAGCAGTATCGGGGGAACCTACGAGCAGTACTTC. Its translation is CASSIGGTYEQYF.

The chain recombines TRBV20-1 with TRBJ2-1; a possible D gene is TRBD1 (6 bases). V was shortened by 3 bases and J by 10 bases, with 13 bases between the two germline ends. CDR3 size: 12 residues. Germline V lookup: CDR1 DFQATT, CDR2 SNEGSKA (reference sequence). CDR3 sequence (DNA): TGCAGTGCTAGGAGGGACATCACCGAGCAGTTCTTC. Translated, it gives CSARRDITEQFF.

This clonotype occurred a few times. The rearrangement joins TRBV27 to TRBJ1-5; D is uncertain. The CDR3 is 14 residues long. Germline V lookup: CDR1 MNHEY, CDR2 SMNVEV (reference sequence). Trimming removed 3 bases at V and 1 base at J, with 7 bases between. Here the CDR3 DNA reads TGTGCCAGCAGTTTTGCACCGAGCAATCAGCCCCAGCATTTT. It translates to CASSFAPSNQPQHF.

The chain couples TRBV29-1 to TRBJ1-1; the match to TRBD1 covers 10 bases. There are 14 residues in the CDR3. CDR1 and CDR2 from the germline V gene are SQVTM and ANQGSEA. J lost 6 bases, V lost 6 bases, and 10 bases had no gene match. DNA of the CDR3: TGCAGCGTAGCCCTGGGACAGGGGCCGGCTGAAGCTTTCTTT. This gives the protein CSVALGQGPAEAFF. Complete variable domain (other parts from reference TRBV29-1 and TRBJ1-1): SAVISQKPSRDICQRGTSLTIQCQVDSQVTMMFWYRQQPGQSLTLIATANQGSEATYESGFVIDKFPISRPNLTFSTLTVSNMSPEDSSIYLCSVALGQGPAEAFFGQGTRLTVV.

This sequence joins TRBV6-1 and TRBJ1-1; maybe TRBD1 (5 bases). Deletions cut 5 bases from V and 1 base from J, with 11 bases between. This CDR3 comprises 14 residues. Germline V gene lookup returns CDR1 MNHNS and CDR2 SASEGT. CDR3 sequence: CASSPRDGNTEAFF. The CDR3 region has the DNA TGTGCCAGCAGTCCCAGGGACGGGAACACTGAAGCTTTCTTT.

The chain couples TRBV12-3 or TRBV12-4 to TRBJ2-7; 8 bases are a match to TRBD1. After removal of 6 bases from V and 2 bases from J, the junction contained 9 bases not matched to a gene. The CDR3 has 15 residues. The CDR3 bases are TGTGCCAGCAGCTCCGGGACAGGCCGTCCCTACGAGCAGTACTTC. This gives the protein CASSSGTGRPYEQYF.

There are a few counts of this clonotype. The CDR3 protein is CASSPKLAENTGELFF. The DNA of the CDR3 is TGTGCCAGCAGCCCCAAACTAGCGGAAAACACCGGGGAGCTGTTTTTT. V usage is TRBV5-4 and J usage is TRBJ2-2; TRBD2 aligns across 8 bases. V gave up 4 bases and J gave up 2 bases; unmatched junction bases: 7. Germline values: CDR1 SGHNT, CDR2 YYREEE (reference sequence). This CDR3 has 16 amino acids.

The chain has TRBV10-3 and TRBJ2-2; D tentatively reads TRBD1 or TRBD2 (5 bases each). The CDR3 runs to 14 residues. The ends were cut back, 9 bases at V and 1 base at J, with 12 bases in the middle. Germline assignment: CDR1 ENHRY and CDR2 SYGVKD. Here the CDR3 reads CAIRDGENTGELFF. The CDR3 DNA follows: TGTGCCATACGGGACGGAGAGAACACCGGGGAGCTGTTTTTT.

CDR3 amino acids: CASSTGTEPTGELFF. The DNA for the CDR3 is TGCGCCAGCAGCACAGGGACGGAACCCACCGGGGAGCTGTTTTTT. The chain links TRBV5-1 to TRBJ2-2; tentatively, D is TRBD1 (6 bases). Germline loops: CDR1 SGHRS, CDR2 YFSETQ. V was cut by 4 bases and J by 4 bases, with 14 bases left in between. The CDR3 consists of 15 residues.

The chain couples TRBV18 to TRBJ2-7; possible D gene TRBD2, 6 bases. Trimming took 3 bases from V and 3 from J, leaving 18 bases between them. This CDR3 has 16 residues. From germline, CDR1 is KGHSH and CDR2 LQKENI. DNA for the CDR3: TGTGCCAGCTCACCCGTTTGGAGGGGTCCCCACTACGAGCAGTACTTC. It yields the protein CASSPVWRGPHYEQYF.

This sequence joins TRBV5-1 and TRBJ1-1; D is possibly TRBD1 (5 bases). Germline-derived CDR1 and CDR2 are SGHRS and YFSETQ. The CDR3 spans 13 residues. Trimming removed 1 base at V and 3 bases at J, with 7 bases between. The CDR3 here is CASSLKGYTEAFF. CDR3 in DNA: TGCGCCAGCAGCTTGAAGGGGTACACTGAAGCTTTCTTT.

The chain employs TRBV28 and TRBJ2-1, with no clear D. The CDR3 totals 9 residues. With 8 bases removed from V and 9 bases from J, the gap between germline ends came to 5 bases. Germline V lookup: CDR1 MDHEN, CDR2 SYDVKM. CDR3 protein: CASESEQFF. The CDR3 bases are TGTGCCAGCGAGAGTGAGCAGTTCTTC.

The chain employs TRBV19 and TRBJ2-5; no firm D call. The CDR3 contains 16 residues. Germline CDR1 is LNHDA and CDR2 is SQIVND (reference sequence). V dropped 9 bases and J dropped 1 base, with 21 bases sitting between them. The CDR3 DNA reads TGTGCCAGCTCTCCAGTGCGAATACATCCCCAAGAGACCCAGTACTTC. Translating gives CASSPVRIHPQETQYF.

A few counts support this clonotype. J is TRBJ1-1 and V is TRBV27; 8 positions agree with TRBD1. V shed 4 bases, J shed 0 bases, and the junction held 1 base outside the gene matches. CDR3 size: 14 residues. Germline assignment: CDR1 MNHEY and CDR2 SMNVEV (reference sequence). The CDR3, as DNA: TGTGCCAGCAGTTCAGGGGGCATGAACACTGAAGCTTTCTTT. It is translated as CASSSGGMNTEAFF.

This chain joins TRBV20-1 and TRBJ2-1, with 7 bases aligning to TRBD2. J gave up 1 base and V 1 base, and 10 bases lay outside the gene matches. CDR1 and CDR2 (germline): DFQATT, SNEGSKA (reference sequence). This CDR3 has 17 amino acids. The CDR3 region is CSARGIPGRGSYNEQFF. CDR3 DNA sequence: TGCAGTGCTAGAGGAATCCCAGGGAGGGGTTCCTACAATGAGCAGTTCTTC.

Concerning this clonotype: The junction does not match germline at one end; this may be a read error. The V and J genes are TRBV5-1 and TRBJ1-3; D is possibly TRBD1 (6 bases). Looked up from germline, CDR1 is SGHRS and CDR2 is YFSETQ. The length of the CDR3 is 15 residues. CDR3 residues: CASSLGSDSGNTIYF. The CDR3 DNA reads TGTGCCAGCAGCTTAGGGTCGGACAGCGGAAACACCATATATTTT. The variable domain in full, completed from reference TRBV5-1 and TRBJ1-3, reads KAGVTQTPRYLIKTRGQQVTLSCSPISGHRSVSWYQQTPGQGLQFLFEYFSETQRNKGNFPGRFSGRQFSNSRSEMNVSTLELGDSALYLCASSLGSDSGNTIYFGEGSWLTVV.